These 10 T cell receptor beta chains came from one sample sequenced in a study of tumor-infiltrating lymphocytes in primary liver carcinoma. Both blood RNA, taken from unsorted whole blood, and germline DNA were extracted. The template, approximately 500 ng total RNA, yielded TCR beta cDNA made with a constant-region primer. What produced the TCR beta libraries was three nested multiplex PCR rounds using slightly modified ARM-PCR. TRBV1-TRBV30 forward and Cbeta reverse primers drove the first two approximately 10-cycle rounds. From the multiplex PCR reads, TCRdb called clonotypes with MiXCR, one entry per CDR3 protein. The data contain about 310,000 distinct CDR3 sequences, roughly three fifths of them seen just once; the ten biggest clones take up over 15%. Sequenced sample: peripheral blood. The source of these receptors is a woman in her twenties or thirties with primary liver carcinoma and hepatitis B virus infection.

The chain joins TRBV5-1 to TRBJ1-2; D may be TRBD1 (6 bases). CDR1 is SGHRS and CDR2 is YFSETQ in the germline V gene. The CDR3 length is 14 residues. V lost 1 base and J 8 bases, leaving 15 bases between the germline ends. In DNA, the CDR3 is TGCGCCAGCAGCTTGAATGGGGGCGCGGCCGGCTACACCTTC. Its protein is CASSLNGGAAGYTF.

Only a few counts were recorded for this clonotype. CDR3 amino acids: CASNDRGDTQYF. In DNA, the CDR3 is TGTGCCAGCAACGACAGGGGGGATACGCAGTATTTT. This chain links TRBV6-5 with TRBJ2-3; TRBD1 matches 9 bases. CDR3 length: 12 amino acids. Germline values: CDR1 MNHEY, CDR2 SVGAGI. Losses at the gene ends were 7 bases for V and 6 bases for J; bases not matched to a gene: 2.

This clonotype has at least ten counts. The chain combines TRBV6-1 with TRBJ1-5; tentative D call: TRBD1 (6 bases). V was pared by 2 bases and J by 3 bases, with 14 bases between. The CDR3 consists of 16 residues. Germline assignment: CDR1 MNHNS and CDR2 SASEGT. CDR3 DNA sequence: TGTGCCAGCAGTGAAAGGGGGGGGGCAAACAATCAGCCCCAGCATTTT. Residues: CASSERGGANNQPQHF.

Points on this clonotype: The CDR3 end shows no conserved phenylalanine or tryptophan, and so a read error is likely. The limits of the CDR3 on the DNA are not certain, so only TCRdb's listed CDR3 is given. The chain is built from TRBV11-3 and TRBJ2-7; TRBD2 reflects the table's D call only, with no check against the DNA. Looked up from germline, CDR1 is SGHNT and CDR2 is YENEEA. 14 amino acids form the CDR3, both terminal residues included. The CDR3 reads CASSPLLAAYEQYS.

With regard to this clonotype: Possible read error: a much larger clone is one base away. This rearrangement joins TRBV4-3 to TRBJ2-7; D ambiguous. The CDR3 is 13 amino acids. CDR1 and CDR2 (germline): LGHNA, YSLEER. CDR3 sequence (DNA): TGCACCAGCAGCCGACGGATCGAGGACGAGCAGTACTTC. Amino acid sequence: CTSSRRIEDEQYF.

In nucleotides, the CDR3 is TGTGCCTGGATGCCTAAATCGGGAGGGGTCAATGAGCAGTTCTTC. Translation gives CAWMPKSGGVNEQFF. V is TRBV30 and J is TRBJ2-1; 8 bases line up with TRBD2. After removal of 4 bases from V and 6 bases from J, the junction contained 11 bases not matched to a gene. Looked up from germline, CDR1 is GTSNPN and CDR2 is SVGIG (reference sequence). The CDR3 sequence is 15 residues long. The full variable domain, in which reference TRBV30 and TRBJ2-1 provide the parts outside the CDR3, is SQTIHQWPATLVQPVGSPLSLECTVEGTSNPNLYWYRQAAGRGLQLLFYSVGIGQISSEVPQNLSASRPQDRQFILSSKKLLLSDSGFYLCAWMPKSGGVNEQFFGPGTRLTVL.

About this clonotype itself: Its ends do not fully match the called genes, so a read error is possible. This chain links TRBV11-2 with TRBJ1-5; 9 nucleotides align to TRBD1. CDR1 is SGHAT, CDR2 FQNNGV, per germline. CDR3 length: 16 residues. Written as DNA, the CDR3 is TGTACCAGCAGCTTGACAGGGACAGGGAGGGATCAGCCCCAGCATTTT. Amino acid sequence: CTSSLTGTGRDQPQHF.

Of note for this clonotype: A much larger clone differs from this one at a single base, so this may be a read error. No conserved phenylalanine or tryptophan is present at the end of the CDR3, so a read error is the likely explanation. This chain connects TRBV12-3 or TRBV12-4 to TRBJ2-7; D is unresolved. V dropped 0 bases and J dropped 3 bases, with 9 bases sitting between them. The CDR3 length is 14 residues. The DNA for the CDR3 is TGTGCCAGCAGTTTAGCCGGCAGCGTCTACGAGCAGTACATC. Translated: CASSLAGSVYEQYI.

There are a few counts of this clonotype. V gene TRBV6-5 combines with J gene TRBJ2-3; 8 bases are a match to TRBD2. Germline CDR1 MNHEY, CDR2 SVGAGI. V shed 6 bases, J shed 0 bases, and the junction held 2 bases outside the gene matches. There are 14 residues in the CDR3. The CDR3 DNA reads as TGTGCCAGCAGCCAGCGGGAGAGCACAGATACGCAGTATTTT. Translated, it gives CASSQRESTDTQYF.

This clonotype has just a few counts. This chain uses TRBV12-3 or TRBV12-4 with TRBJ2-1; the match to TRBD2 covers 11 bases. This CDR3 has 16 amino acids. V lost 6 bases and J lost 7; bases outside the gene matches: 11. The CDR3 DNA follows: TGTGCCAGCAGGCCAACAGGACTAGCGGGCGGGAATGAGCAGTTCTTC. It codes for CASRPTGLAGGNEQFF.